The present entry profiles one T cell receptor (beta chain) with its context. Its antigen is not identified. Measured with immunoSEQ multiplex PCR; TCRdb has only the in-frame clones, and not every one. The sample carries 55,000 to 75,000 clones, roughly 90% recorded once. These data are taken from a study of OX40 agonist ivuxolimab in advanced cancers. General study findings and limits: Among the lowest peripheral clonal expansion occurred in 0.1-3.0 mg/kg partial responders. CD8+ T cells averaged more expanded clones than CD4+.

Exclusion of a patient followed from autoimmune disease history or systemic immunosuppression. The CDR3 is made up of 16 amino acids. V was cut by 5 bases and J by 2 bases, with 16 bases left in between. The germline V gene encodes CDR1 MDHEN and CDR2 SYDVKM. V and J are TRBV28 and TRBJ1-5; possible D gene TRBD1, 6 bases. This TCR derives from an adult with an advanced solid tumor such as melanoma, head and neck, liver or kidney cancer. The material was CD4+ or CD8+ T cells sorted from blood, obtained in a trial of the OX40 agonist ivuxolimab. The CDR3 is CASSTHRVGRNQPQHF. DNA of the CDR3: TGTGCCAGCAGTACCCACAGGGTCGGTCGCAATCAGCCCCAGCATTTT.